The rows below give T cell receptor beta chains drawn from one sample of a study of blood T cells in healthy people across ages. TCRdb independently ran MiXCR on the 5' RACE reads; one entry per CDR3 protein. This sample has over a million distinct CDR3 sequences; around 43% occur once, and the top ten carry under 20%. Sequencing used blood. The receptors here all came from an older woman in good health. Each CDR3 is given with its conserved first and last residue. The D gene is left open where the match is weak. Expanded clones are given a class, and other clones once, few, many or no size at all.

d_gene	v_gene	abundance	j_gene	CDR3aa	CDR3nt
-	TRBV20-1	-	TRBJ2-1	CSATGTSPPGEQFF	TGCAGTGCTACCGGGACGAGCCCCCCCGGGGAGCAGTTCTTC
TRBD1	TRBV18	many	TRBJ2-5	CASSPRTGRETQYF	TGCGCCAGCAGCCCCCGGACAGGGCGAGAGACCCAGTACTTC
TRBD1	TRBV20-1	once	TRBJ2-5	CSAPTGEETQYF	TGCAGTGCTCCGACAGGGGAAGAGACCCAGTACTTC
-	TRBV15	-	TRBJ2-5	CATSRPERVKGEQYF	TGTGCCACCAGCAGACCTGAACGGGTCAAAGGGGAGCAGTACTTC
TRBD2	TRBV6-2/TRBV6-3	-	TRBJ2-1	CASQGVAGGHSYNEQFF	TGTGCCAGCCAAGGGGTAGCGGGAGGTCACTCCTACAATGAGCAGTTCTTC
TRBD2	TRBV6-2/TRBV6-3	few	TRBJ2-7	CASSQPTSGRSYEQYF	TGTGCCAGCAGTCAACCGACTAGCGGGAGGTCCTACGAGCAGTACTTC
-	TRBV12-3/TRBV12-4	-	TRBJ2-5	CASHKAGNETQYF	TGTGCCAGCCACAAGGCAGGGAACGAGACCCAGTACTTC
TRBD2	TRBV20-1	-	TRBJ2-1	CSAHGGATYNEQFF	TGCAGTGCTCACGGGGGGGCCACCTACAATGAGCAGTTCTTC
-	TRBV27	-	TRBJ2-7	CASSLRAGVDYEQYF	TGTGCCAGCAGTTTAAGGGCAGGGGTTGACTACGAGCAGTACTTC
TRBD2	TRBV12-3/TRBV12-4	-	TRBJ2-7	CASNPGTSGRAQYF	TGTGCCAGCAATCCCGGGACTAGCGGGAGGGCACAGTACTTC
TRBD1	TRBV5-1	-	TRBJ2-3	CASSSEQGTDTQYF	TGCGCCAGCAGTTCCGAACAGGGGACAGATACGCAGTATTTT
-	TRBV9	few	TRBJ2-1	CASSARGEGYNEQFF	TGTGCCAGCAGCGCGCGTGGAGAGGGGTACAATGAGCAGTTCTTC
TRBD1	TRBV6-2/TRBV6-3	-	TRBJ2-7	CASSYFGTGEQYF	TGTGCCAGCAGTTACTTCGGGACAGGGGAGCAGTACTTC
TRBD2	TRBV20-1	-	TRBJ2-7	CSARDSSGRPFLEQYF	TGCAGTGCCAGAGACTCCAGCGGGAGGCCCTTTCTCGAGCAGTACTTC
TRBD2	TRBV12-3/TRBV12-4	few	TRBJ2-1	CASRPRTSGRHGEQFF	TGTGCCAGCAGGCCTAGGACTAGCGGGAGGCATGGTGAGCAGTTCTTC
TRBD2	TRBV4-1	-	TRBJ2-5	CASSQNVGGEKETQYF	TGCGCCAGCAGCCAAAATGTGGGAGGGGAGAAAGAGACCCAGTACTTC
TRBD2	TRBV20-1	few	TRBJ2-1	CSARDRLRLAGSGNEQFF	TGCAGTGCTAGAGATCGGCTTAGACTAGCGGGAAGTGGAAATGAGCAGTTCTTC
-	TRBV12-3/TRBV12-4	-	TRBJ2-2	CASSPLPGELFF	TGTGCCAGCAGTCCACTACCCGGGGAGCTGTTTTTT
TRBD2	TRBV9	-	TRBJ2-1	CASSVAGTTISEQFF	TGTGCCAGCAGCGTAGCTGGGACTACAATCAGTGAGCAGTTCTTC
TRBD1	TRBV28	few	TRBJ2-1	CASSQTGLPSYNEQFF	TGTGCCAGCAGTCAGACAGGGCTCCCCTCCTACAATGAGCAGTTCTTC
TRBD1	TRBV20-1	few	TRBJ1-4	CSARSPKTGELEKLFF	TGCAGTGCTAGATCACCTAAGACAGGGGAACTTGAAAAACTGTTTTTT
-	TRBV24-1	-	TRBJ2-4	CATNGSEGKNIQYF	TGTGCCACCAACGGGAGTGAGGGTAAAAACATTCAGTACTTC
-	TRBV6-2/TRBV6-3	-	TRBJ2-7	CASSLSDYNEQYF	TGTGCCAGCAGTCTGTCGGATTACAATGAGCAGTACTTC
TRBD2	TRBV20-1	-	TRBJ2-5	CSANPLLAEQETQYF	TGCAGTGCCAACCCCCTACTAGCGGAACAAGAGACCCAGTACTTC
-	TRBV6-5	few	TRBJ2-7	CASRRTAAYEQYF	TGTGCCAGCAGGAGGACAGCAGCCTACGAGCAGTACTTC
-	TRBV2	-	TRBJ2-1	CASSETTQFF	TGTGCCAGCAGTGAGACTACGCAGTTCTTC
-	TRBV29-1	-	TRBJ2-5	CSVRGLLGGRQETQYF	TGCAGCGTTCGAGGACTCCTGGGTGGTAGGCAAGAGACCCAGTACTTC
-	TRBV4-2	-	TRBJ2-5	CASSQDPLAGTQYF	TGTGCCAGCAGCCAAGATCCCCTCGCGGGGACCCAGTACTTC
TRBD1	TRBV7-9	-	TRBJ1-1	CASSPWTGANTEAFF	TGTGCCAGCAGCCCCTGGACAGGGGCGAACACTGAAGCTTTCTTT
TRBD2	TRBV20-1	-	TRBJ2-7	CSASSSGSGAPYEQYF	TGCAGTGCTAGTTCTTCTGGTAGCGGGGCCCCCTACGAGCAGTACTTC
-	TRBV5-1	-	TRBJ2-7	CACSLEQSGWGYEQYF	TGCGCCTGCAGCTTGGAACAATCTGGGTGGGGCTACGAGCAGTACTTC
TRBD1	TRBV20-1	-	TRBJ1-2	CSAKNRGPGYGYTF	TGCAGTGCTAAGAACAGGGGGCCAGGCTATGGCTACACCTTC
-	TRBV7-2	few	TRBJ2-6	CASSLEGPGANVLTF	TGTGCCAGCAGCTTAGAGGGTCCGGGGGCCAACGTCCTGACTTTC
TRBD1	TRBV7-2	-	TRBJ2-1	CASSTDRGPLPYNEQFF	TGTGCCAGCAGCACCGACAGGGGGCCTCTCCCCTACAATGAGCAGTTCTTC
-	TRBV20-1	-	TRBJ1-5	CSAESSRDQPQHF	TGCAGTGCTGAGTCCTCCAGGGACCAGCCCCAGCATTTT
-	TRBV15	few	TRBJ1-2	CATSRDTGPYGYTF	TGTGCCACCAGCAGAGATACGGGCCCCTATGGCTACACCTTC
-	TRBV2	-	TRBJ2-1	CASRVNYNEQFF	TGTGCCAGCAGGGTGAACTACAATGAGCAGTTCTTC
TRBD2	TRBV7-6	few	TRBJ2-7	CASSLELAEVAYEQYF	TGTGCCAGCAGCTTAGAACTAGCGGAGGTAGCCTACGAGCAGTACTTC
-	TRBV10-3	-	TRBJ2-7	CAISESLRGHDYEQYF	TGTGCCATCAGTGAGAGCCTACGGGGGCACGACTACGAGCAGTACTTC
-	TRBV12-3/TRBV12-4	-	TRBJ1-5	CASSLMGPNNQPQHF	TGTGCCAGCAGTTTAATGGGACCCAATAATCAGCCCCAGCATTTT
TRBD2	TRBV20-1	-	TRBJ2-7	CSAKIAGVGEQYF	TGCAGTGCTAAAATAGCGGGAGTTGGCGAGCAGTACTTC
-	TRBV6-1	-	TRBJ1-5	CASSEYRIANQPQHF	TGTGCCAGCAGTGAATACAGGATAGCCAATCAGCCCCAGCATTTT
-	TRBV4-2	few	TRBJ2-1	CASSQGLYDEQFF	TGTGCCAGCAGCCAAGGACTATACGATGAGCAGTTCTTC
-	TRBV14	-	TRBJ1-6	CASSQYRTRGSPLHF	TGTGCCAGCAGCCAGTACAGGACGCGGGGTTCACCCCTCCACTTT
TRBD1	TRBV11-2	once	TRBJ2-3	CASSPGTGMADTQYF	TGTGCCAGCAGCCCGGGGACAGGGATGGCAGATACGCAGTATTTT
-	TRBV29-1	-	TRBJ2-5	CNVGTQYF	TGCAACGTCGGGACCCAGTACTTC
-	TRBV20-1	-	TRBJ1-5	CSARAVEVGRQPQHF	TGCAGTGCTAGAGCCGTAGAGGTTGGTAGGCAGCCCCAGCATTTT
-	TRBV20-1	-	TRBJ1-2	CSARGTRENYGYTF	TGCAGTGCTAGGGGGACACGCGAAAACTATGGCTACACCTTC
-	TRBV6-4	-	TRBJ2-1	CASSEDSSYNEQFF	TGTGCCAGCAGTGAGGACAGCTCCTACAATGAGCAGTTCTTC
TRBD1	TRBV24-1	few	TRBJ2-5	CATSDRPRTGQETQYF	TGTGCCACCAGTGATCGCCCTCGGACAGGACAAGAGACTCAGTACTTC
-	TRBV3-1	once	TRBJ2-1	CASSQDWGAGSYNEQFF	TGTGCCAGCAGCCAAGATTGGGGGGCAGGGTCCTACAATGAGCAGTTCTTC
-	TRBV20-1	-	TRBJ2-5	CSGQDAQETQYF	TGCAGTGGACAGGACGCGCAAGAGACCCAGTACTTC
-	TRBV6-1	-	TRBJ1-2	CASSEVGSSGGYTF	TGTGCCAGCAGTGAAGTCGGGAGCTCGGGCGGCTACACCTTC
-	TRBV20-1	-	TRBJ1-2	CSARDFQRTYGYTF	TGCAGTGCTAGAGATTTCCAGCGGACCTATGGCTACACCTTC
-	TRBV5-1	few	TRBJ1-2	CASSYLGDGYTF	TGCGCCAGCAGCTACCTAGGGGATGGCTACACCTTC
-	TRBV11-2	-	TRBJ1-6	CASSLDPIPPPSVTLHF	TGTGCCAGCAGCTTAGATCCAATCCCGCCCCCCAGTGTCACCCTCCACTTT
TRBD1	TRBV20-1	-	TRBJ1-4	CSARPGTGVSYEKLFF	TGCAGTGCTCGTCCCGGGACAGGGGTTTCGTATGAAAAACTGTTTTTT
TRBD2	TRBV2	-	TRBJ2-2	CASSEARGGGVSGELFF	TGTGCCAGCAGTGAAGCGCGTGGGGGAGGGGTTTCCGGGGAGCTGTTTTTT
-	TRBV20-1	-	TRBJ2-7	CSADNIRDSTYEQYF	TGCAGTGCTGACAATATACGGGACTCAACCTACGAGCAGTACTTC
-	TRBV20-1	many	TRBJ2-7	CSGDVGYEQYF	TGCAGTGGTGACGTGGGGTACGAGCAGTACTTC